The 28 T cell receptor beta chains in this list originate from one sample, sequenced in a study of a mutant IDH1 vaccine in newly diagnosed glioma. Time point specified: week 11, during vaccination. Vaccination comprised doses that each held 300 ug of mutant IDH1 20-mer peptide, plus topical imiquimod. Here immunoSEQ multiplex PCR was the method, and the copy in TCRdb shows in-frame clones only, minus some. This table holds around 66,000 clones, under 90% found once. Antigens for these TCRs are unknown. The source was PBMCs, collected from a glioma patient whose treatment included an IDH1 peptide vaccine. The receptors here all came from a man aged 50-60 years with glioma.

The chain is built from TRBV18 and TRBJ1-4; D is undetermined. Germline lookup yields CDR1 KGHSH and CDR2 LQKENI. The ends were cut back, 3 bases at V and 4 bases at J, with 9 bases in the middle. The CDR3 runs to 14 residues. CDR3 in amino acids: CASSPEQSNEKLFF. CDR3 DNA sequence: TGTGCCAGCTCACCGGAGCAGAGTAATGAAAAACTGTTTTTT.

This clone has only a few counts. The chain combines TRBV7-6 with TRBJ2-5; D possibly uses TRBD1 or TRBD2 (5 bases each). The CDR3 loop spans 14 amino acids. V lost 6 bases, J lost 5 bases, and 16 bases lay in between. Germline values: CDR1 SGHVS, CDR2 FNYEAQ. The chain's CDR3 is CASRAQWGSETQYF. CDR3 nucleotides: TGTGCCAGCAGAGCCCAATGGGGGTCGGAGACCCAGTACTTC.

The chain uses TRBV7-9 and TRBJ2-5; D ambiguous. The V end lost 0 bases, the J end lost 1 base, and 9 bases lay between the germline ends. CDR3 length equals 15 residues. Germline V gene sequence: CDR1 SEHNR, CDR2 FQNEAQ (reference sequence). CDR3 residues: CASSLAVEFQETQYF. CDR3 DNA sequence: TGTGCCAGCAGCTTAGCGGTGGAGTTCCAAGAGACCCAGTACTTC.

The rearrangement links TRBV5-1 to TRBJ2-7; D gene ambiguous. V gave up 3 bases and J gave up 2 bases, with 6 bases separating them. Germline V lookup: CDR1 SGHRS, CDR2 YFSETQ. The CDR3 consists of 12 residues. CDR3 coding DNA: TGCGCCAGCAGCTCGGTGCCCTACGAGCAGTACTTC. This sequence encodes CASSSVPYEQYF.

V gene TRBV7-6 combines with J gene TRBJ2-5; 7 bases agree with TRBD1. Germline assignment: CDR1 SGHVS and CDR2 FNYEAQ. The CDR3 extends over 16 amino acids. The V and J ends lost 1 base and 5 bases, in that order; junction bases with no gene match: 10. The CDR3 protein is CASSLGVRGYGETQYF. The CDR3 bases are TGTGCCAGCAGCTTAGGGGTCAGGGGGTACGGGGAGACCCAGTACTTC.

The chain links TRBV2 to TRBJ2-4; D is ambiguous. This CDR3 is 13 amino acids long. Germline loops: CDR1 SNHLY, CDR2 FYNNEI. Trimming took off 1 base at V and 4 bases at J, with 5 bases between the two ends. CDR3 DNA sequence: TGTGCCAGCAGTGAAGGGCAGAAAAACATTCAGTACTTC. This encodes CASSEGQKNIQYF.

The chain joins TRBV5-6 to TRBJ2-2; 8 bases agree with TRBD1. The CDR3 sequence is 16 residues long. The V gene's germline CDR1 is SGHDT and CDR2 YYEEEE. The junction had 2 bases not matched to a gene; V was cut back by 0 bases and J by 1 base. The CDR3 spells CASSLAGTGNTGELFF. Written as DNA, the CDR3 is TGTGCCAGCAGCTTGGCCGGGACAGGGAACACCGGGGAGCTGTTTTTT.

V and J are TRBV5-4 and TRBJ2-7, with 9 bases aligning to TRBD1. There are 18 residues in the CDR3. The V gene's germline CDR1 is SGHNT and CDR2 YYREEE (reference sequence). J gave up 0 bases and V 4 bases, and 14 bases lay outside the gene matches. The CDR3 DNA follows: TGTGCCAGCAGCATAATTCGCGGGACAGGGTTCATCTCCTACGAGCAGTACTTC. Residues: CASSIIRGTGFISYEQYF.

CDR3 nucleotide sequence: TGTGCCAGCTGGGGGCGCGGCACCTACGAGCAGTACTTC. Amino acid sequence: CASWGRGTYEQYF. V gene TRBV6-5 combines with J gene TRBJ2-7; perhaps TRBD1 as D (6 bases). Looked up from germline, CDR1 is MNHEY and CDR2 is SVGAGI. Trimming removed 8 bases at V and 2 bases at J, with 13 bases between. There are 13 residues in the CDR3.

V gene TRBV30 combines with J gene TRBJ2-5, with D perhaps matching TRBD1 or TRBD2 (5 bases each). The germline CDR1 and CDR2 sequences are GTSNPN and SVGIG (reference sequence). This CDR3 contains 13 residues. V was shortened by 3 bases and J by 4 bases, with 12 bases between the two germline ends. The CDR3 sequence: CAWSAQGAETQYF. In DNA, the CDR3 is TGTGCCTGGAGCGCCCAGGGAGCAGAGACCCAGTACTTC.

This clone occurred once. CDR3 nucleotides: TGTGCCAGCAGTGGGGACTTCTACGAGCAGTACTTC. This translates into CASSGDFYEQYF. The rearrangement links TRBV25-1 to TRBJ2-7, with D perhaps TRBD2 (6 bases). V lost 4 bases to trimming and J lost 3 bases, with 7 bases between them. Germline V gene sequence: CDR1 MGHDK, CDR2 SYGVNS. The CDR3 length is 12 residues.

The chain links TRBV29-1 to TRBJ2-7, with D possibly being TRBD2 (6 bases). The V end was cut by 3 bases, the J end by 4 bases, with 10 bases between. Germline CDR1 and CDR2: SQVTM and ANQGSEA. The CDR3 has 12 amino acids. The CDR3 sequence is CSVDSGGYEQYF. DNA for the CDR3: TGCAGCGTTGATAGCGGAGGTTACGAGCAGTACTTC.

The V and J genes are TRBV19 and TRBJ2-1, with D uncertain. CDR1 is LNHDA, CDR2 SQIVND, per germline (reference sequence). There are 13 residues in the CDR3. Trimming removed 7 bases from V and 6 bases from J, with 13 bases in between. This chain's CDR3 is CASKEKLTNEQFF. Here the CDR3 DNA reads TGTGCCAGTAAGGAAAAGCTGACCAATGAGCAGTTCTTC.

The chain couples TRBV19 to TRBJ1-6, with D unclear. Per germline, CDR1 LNHDA and CDR2 SQIVND (reference sequence). The V and J ends lost 3 bases and 5 bases respectively, with 5 bases between them. This CDR3 region has 13 residues. DNA of the CDR3: TGTGCCAGTAGTATTAAGGATAATTCACCCCTCCACTTT. This gives the protein CASSIKDNSPLHF.

CDR3 sequence (DNA): TGTGCCAGCAGCCCCTCTCATGGCTACACCTTC. This codes for CASSPSHGYTF. The chain combines TRBV11-1 with TRBJ1-2; D gene uncertain. Germline V gene lookup returns CDR1 SGHAT and CDR2 FQDESV (reference sequence). V was shortened by 5 bases and J by 6 bases, with 7 bases between the two germline ends. The CDR3 has 11 residues. Full variable domain (outside the CDR3, taken from reference TRBV11-1 and TRBJ1-2): EAEVAQSPRYKITEKSQAVAFWCDPISGHATLYWYRQILGQGPELLVQFQDESVVDDSQLPKDRFSAERLKGVDSTLKIQPAELGDSAMYLCASSPSHGYTFGSGTRLTVV.

The chain recombines TRBV5-1 with TRBJ2-3; 9 bases are a match to TRBD1. This CDR3 region has 14 residues. CDR1 and CDR2 from the germline V gene are SGHRS and YFSETQ. V was clipped by 0 bases and J by 6 bases; unmatched bases: 2. The CDR3: CASSLGDREDTQYF. DNA of the CDR3: TGCGCCAGCAGCTTGGGGGACAGGGAGGATACGCAGTATTTT. Based on the CDR3 plus reference TRBV5-1 and TRBJ2-3, the full variable domain is KAGVTQTPRYLIKTRGQQVTLSCSPISGHRSVSWYQQTPGQGLQFLFEYFSETQRNKGNFPGRFSGRQFSNSRSEMNVSTLELGDSALYLCASSLGDREDTQYFGPGTRLTVL.

J is TRBJ2-7 and V is TRBV28; a possible D gene is TRBD1 (6 bases). The CDR3 length is 13 residues. Trimming removed 6 bases at V and 3 bases at J, with 12 bases between. Germline CDR1 reads MDHEN; CDR2 reads SYDVKM. As DNA, the CDR3 is TGTGCCAGCAGATCGACAGGAATCTACGAGCAGTACTTC. It specifies CASRSTGIYEQYF.

This clone was seen a few times. CDR3 protein: CASSPLAGGGETQYF. In DNA form, the CDR3 reads TGTGCCAGCAGCCCCCTAGCGGGGGGTGGGGAGACCCAGTACTTC. The V and J genes are TRBV7-9 and TRBJ2-5, with TRBD2 matching 11 bases. Germline V CDR1 and CDR2: SEHNR, FQNEAQ (reference sequence). The trim removed 5 bases at V and 5 bases at J, leaving 7 bases unmatched. CDR3 length: 15 residues.

The table lists this clone with a count of one. The chain couples TRBV11-2 to TRBJ2-3; maybe TRBD2 (6 bases). Germline CDR1 SGHAT, CDR2 FQNNGV. Trimming left V 5 bases short and J 2 bases short, with 23 bases between. The CDR3 loop spans 18 amino acids. CDR3 protein: CASSITVGGGTNTDTQYF. CDR3 bases: TGTGCCAGCAGCATAACGGTGGGAGGCGGGACCAACACAGATACGCAGTATTTT.

This clone was counted a few times. The germline gene is not matched at one end of the junction; a read error may be the cause. V and J are TRBV29-1 and TRBJ1-1; D gene uncertain. CDR1 is SQVTM and CDR2 is ANQGSEA in the germline V gene. The CDR3 extends over 13 amino acids. CDR3 nucleotide sequence: TGCAGCGTCGAAGGCACCCACAGAGAATCGGCTTTCTTT. Protein sequence: CSVEGTHRESAFF.

The chain carries TRBV19 and TRBJ2-2; no firm D call. Trimming left V 3 bases short and J 0 bases short, with 8 bases between. Germline V CDR1 and CDR2: LNHDA, SQIVND (reference sequence). This CDR3 has 15 amino acids. This CDR3 is CASSMNSANTGELFF. The CDR3 nucleotides are TGTGCCAGTAGTATGAACAGTGCGAACACCGGGGAGCTGTTTTTT.

The chain combines TRBV4-1 with TRBJ1-2; tentative D call: TRBD1 (6 bases). V lost 3 bases, J lost 4 bases, and 9 bases lay in between. The CDR3 is made up of 13 amino acids. Germline V gene lookup returns CDR1 MGHRA and CDR2 YSYEKL. The CDR3 here is CASSQGAGYGYTF. CDR3 coding DNA: TGCGCCAGCAGCCAGGGGGCGGGCTATGGCTACACCTTC.

The gene calls are TRBV6-6 and TRBJ1-4; no definite D call. The CDR3 sequence is 13 residues long. Germline V lookup: CDR1 MNHNY, CDR2 SVGAGI (reference sequence). V was clipped by 6 bases and J by 7 bases, with 12 bases between them. Written as DNA, the CDR3 is TGTGCCAGCAGCCGGGTCCAGGCTGAAAAACTGTTTTTT. It translates to CASSRVQAEKLFF.

The chain uses TRBV5-5 and TRBJ2-1; 7 bases are a match to TRBD1. Germline loops: CDR1 SGHKS, CDR2 YYEKEE (reference sequence). The CDR3 has 16 amino acids. Trimming took 0 bases from V and 1 from J; bases not matched to a gene: 4. CDR3 in amino acids: CASSLGTGQSYNEQFF. As DNA, the CDR3 is TGTGCCAGCAGCTTGGGGACAGGTCAGTCCTACAATGAGCAGTTCTTC.

The CDR3 is CASSSGRGNQPQHF. CDR3 nucleotides: TGTGCCAGCAGTTCCGGACGGGGTAATCAGCCCCAGCATTTT. V usage is TRBV27 and J usage is TRBJ1-5; D is unclear. Trimming left V 4 bases short and J 4 bases short, with 11 bases between. The germline V gene encodes CDR1 MNHEY and CDR2 SMNVEV (reference sequence). This CDR3 has 14 amino acids.

The genes are TRBV11-1 and TRBJ2-3; no clear D gene. The CDR3 has 14 amino acids. The V gene lost 1 base and the J gene lost 6 bases, with 11 bases spanning the gap. Looked up from germline, CDR1 is SGHAT and CDR2 is FQDESV (reference sequence). The CDR3: CASSLGIAEDTQYF. The CDR3 DNA reads TGTGCCAGCAGCTTAGGTATCGCCGAGGATACGCAGTATTTT.

This clone showed up just a few times. V is TRBV7-3 and J is TRBJ1-1; D perhaps matches TRBD1 (5 bases). Trimming took off 5 bases at V and 4 bases at J, with 11 bases between the two ends. CDR3 length: 13 amino acids. The germline CDR1 and CDR2 sequences are SGHTA and FQGTGA. CDR3 in amino acids: CASSTYGGTEAFF. DNA of the CDR3: TGTGCCAGCAGCACGTACGGGGGCACTGAAGCTTTCTTT.

The V and J genes are TRBV7-9 and TRBJ2-1; 11 positions match TRBD2. The CDR3 length is 18 residues. With 6 bases clipped from V and 0 bases from J, the junction kept 10 bases outside the gene matches. The germline V gene encodes CDR1 SEHNR and CDR2 FQNEAQ (reference sequence). This CDR3 is CASRLGTSGKHSYNEQFF. CDR3 nucleotides: TGTGCCAGCAGGCTGGGGACTAGCGGTAAACACTCCTACAATGAGCAGTTCTTC.